This T cell receptor (beta chain) was recovered during a study of breast tumors, draining lymph nodes, adjacent tissues. Findings and limits, study-wide: Compared with basal-like, luminal-like tumors shared significantly more repertoire with nontumor tissue.

For this clonotype: The antigen remains unidentified.

Axillary draining lymph nodes of breast cancer patients supplied the node samples. Trimming left V 1 base short and J 2 bases short, with 15 bases between. The CDR3 has 17 amino acids. The germline CDR1 and CDR2 sequences are LNHDA and SQIVND (reference sequence). Via MiXCR, TCRdb re-called the multiplex PCR reads, giving one row per CDR3 protein. This table holds 200,000 or so distinct CDR3 sequences, approximately 31% found once. The TCR sequence derives from a female donor with breast cancer. Some clones in this sample may be carry-over from other donors' samples. The rearrangement links TRBV19 to TRBJ1-5; no reliable D call. The sample consisted of axillary lymph node tissue. The DNA of the CDR3 is TGTGCCAGTAGTATAGGTCGCGGGCCCGGGGGCAATCAGCCCCAGCATTTT. Translation: CASSIGRGPGGNQPQHF.